This TCR beta chain derives from a study of T cell repertoires in cytomegalovirus infection. Study overall: Carrying CMV and the relevant HLA type showed in public TCR beta signatures.

One entry per CDR3 protein results from TCRdb running MiXCR on the reads. The table records around 740,000 distinct CDR3 sequences, 35% of them present only once. This clonotype has just a few counts. Its antigen is currently unknown. Findings of the study overall: The ex vivo response showed dominance by HLA-C-restricted CMV-specific TCR beta clonotypes. Identification of carriers of CMV plus the relevant HLA was performed using cumulative public TCR beta family frequency.

CDR3 length equals 17 residues. Deletions cut 5 bases from V and 1 base from J, with 20 bases between. Germline lookup yields CDR1 LNHDA and CDR2 SQIVND (reference sequence). This sequence joins TRBV19 and TRBJ1-1; D possibly corresponds to TRBD1 (5 bases). Material: PBMCs. This receptor was identified in a human donor in good health (CMV status not recorded). Some clones in this sample may be carry-over from other donors' samples. The chain's CDR3 is CASSPLGDSVRNTEAFF. The CDR3 nucleotides are TGTGCCAGTAGTCCCCTTGGAGACAGCGTAAGGAACACTGAAGCTTTCTTT.